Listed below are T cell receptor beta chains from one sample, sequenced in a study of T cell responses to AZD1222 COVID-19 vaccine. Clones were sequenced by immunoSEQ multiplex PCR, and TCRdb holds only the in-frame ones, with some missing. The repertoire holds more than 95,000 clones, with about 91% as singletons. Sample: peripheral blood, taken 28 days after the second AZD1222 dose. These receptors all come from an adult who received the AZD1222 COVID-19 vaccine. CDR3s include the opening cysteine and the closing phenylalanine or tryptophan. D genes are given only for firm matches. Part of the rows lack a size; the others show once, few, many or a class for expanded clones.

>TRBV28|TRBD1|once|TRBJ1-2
CATATGQGTSGYTF
TGTGCCACCGCAACGGGACAGGGCACTTCTGGCTACACCTTC
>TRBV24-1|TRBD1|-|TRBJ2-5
CATSDWGTGGTETQYF
TGTGCCACCAGTGATTGGGGGACAGGGGGGACGGAGACCCAGTACTTC
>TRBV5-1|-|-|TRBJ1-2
CASSSDVNYGYTF
TGCGCCAGCAGCTCCGACGTCAACTATGGCTACACCTTC
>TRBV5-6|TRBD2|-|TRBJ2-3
CASTVRGGSPTDTQYF
TGTGCCAGCACCGTCCGTGGCGGGAGCCCAACAGATACGCAGTATTTT
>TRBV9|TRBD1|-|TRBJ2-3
CASSGDRSSSTDTQYF
TGTGCCAGCAGCGGGGACAGGTCCAGTAGCACAGATACGCAGTATTTT
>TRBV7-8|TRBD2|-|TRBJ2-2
CASSLGVAGVTGELFF
TGTGCCAGCAGCCTCGGGGTAGCGGGAGTGACCGGGGAGCTGTTTTTT
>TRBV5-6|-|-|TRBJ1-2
CASSLWGGGQNYGYTF
TGTGCCAGCAGCTTGTGGGGGGGAGGCCAGAACTATGGCTACACCTTC
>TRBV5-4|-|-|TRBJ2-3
CASSRSTDTQYF
TGTGCCAGCAGTAGGAGCACAGATACGCAGTATTTT
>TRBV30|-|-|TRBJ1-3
CAWGTLGNTIYF
TGTGCCTGGGGCACACTGGGAAACACCATATATTTT
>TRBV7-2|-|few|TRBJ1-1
CASSLAGWGTEAFF
TGTGCCAGCAGCTTAGCTGGATGGGGCACTGAAGCTTTCTTT
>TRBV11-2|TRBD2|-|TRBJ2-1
CASSLGTSGNNEQFF
TGTGCCAGCAGCTTAGGGACTAGCGGAAACAATGAGCAGTTCTTC
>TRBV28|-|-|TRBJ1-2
CASSSSVGTGYGYTF
TGTGCCAGCAGCTCCTCAGTCGGGACGGGCTATGGCTACACCTTC
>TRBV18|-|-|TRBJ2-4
CASSPPTLSGNIQYF
TGTGCCAGCTCACCACCAACGCTCTCGGGAAACATTCAGTACTTC
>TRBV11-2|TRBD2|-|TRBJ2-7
CASSKTSGLYEQYF
TGTGCCAGCAGTAAGACTAGCGGATTATACGAGCAGTACTTC
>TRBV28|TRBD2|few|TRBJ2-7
CASGRQGSGRPSYEQYF
TGTGCCAGCGGACGTCAGGGAAGCGGGAGGCCTAGCTACGAGCAGTACTTC
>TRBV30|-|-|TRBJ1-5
CAWSKGNSNQPQHF
TGTGCCTGGAGTAAAGGGAATAGCAATCAGCCCCAGCATTTT
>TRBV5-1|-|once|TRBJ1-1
CASSSTGYTEAFF
TGCGCCAGCAGCTCTACAGGGTACACTGAAGCTTTCTTT
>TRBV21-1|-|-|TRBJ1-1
CASSTKRGKAFF
TGTGCCAGCAGCACAAAACGGGGAAAAGCTTTCTTT
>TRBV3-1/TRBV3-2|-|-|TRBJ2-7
CASSNLVGNSYSYEQYF
TGTGCCAGCAGCAATCTAGTCGGCAACAGCTATTCCTACGAGCAGTACTTC
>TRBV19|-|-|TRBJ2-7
CASSIGGANPYEQYF
TGTGCCAGTAGTATAGGGGGAGCGAATCCCTACGAGCAGTACTTC
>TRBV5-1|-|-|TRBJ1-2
CASSLALLTTSKGYGYTF
TGCGCCAGCAGCTTGGCCCTCCTCACGACCTCTAAAGGCTATGGCTACACCTTC
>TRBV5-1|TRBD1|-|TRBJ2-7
CASSPSGQGGREQYF
TGCGCCAGCAGCCCATCGGGACAGGGTGGACGAGAGCAGTACTTC
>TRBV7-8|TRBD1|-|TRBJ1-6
CASSSPGQGEAPLHF
TGTGCCAGCAGCTCCCCGGGACAGGGTGAGGCACCCCTCCACTTT
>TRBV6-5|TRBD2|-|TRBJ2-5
CASRRGLAGFETQYF
TGTGCCAGCAGACGGGGACTAGCGGGATTTGAGACCCAGTACTTC
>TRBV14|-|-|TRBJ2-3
CASSRNTDTQYF
TGTGCCAGCAGCCGGAACACAGATACGCAGTATTTT
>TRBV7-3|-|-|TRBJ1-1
CASSQSTGTEAFF
TGTGCCAGCAGCCAATCCACAGGAACTGAAGCTTTCTTT